These 23 T cell receptor beta chains share one sample of origin, sequenced in a study of T cells in Graves' hyperthyroidism and ophthalmopathy. The source material, RNA transcripts, was used to amplify TCR beta CDR3 regions. TCR CDR3 underwent first-round RT-PCR with the HTBI primer set. TCRdb reprocessed the multiplex PCR reads with MiXCR, giving one entry per CDR3 protein. The sample shows hundreds of thousands of distinct CDR3 sequences, roughly 37% of them seen only once. Input material: blood. These receptors were taken from a man aged 18 to 29 with Graves' hyperthyroidism.

The rearrangement joins TRBV18 to TRBJ2-7; no definite D call. CDR3 length: 14 residues. V lost 3 bases to trimming and J lost 5 bases, with 14 bases between them. CDR1 is KGHSH, CDR2 LQKENI, per germline. CDR3 residues: CASSPPQFNDEQYF. Written as DNA, the CDR3 is TGTGCCAGCTCACCCCCACAATTTAACGACGAGCAGTACTTC.

This chain connects TRBV7-6 to TRBJ1-4; D is possibly TRBD1 (5 bases). The CDR3 sequence is 14 residues long. V was pared by 11 bases and J by 4 bases, with 17 bases between. Looked up from germline, CDR1 is SGHVS and CDR2 is FNYEAQ. The CDR3 region has the DNA TGTGCCGGCGGGTCCGGGACGGGTAATGAAAAACTGTTTTTT. Protein product: CAGGSGTGNEKLFF.

This clonotype was detected a few times. This chain links TRBV2 with TRBJ2-5; D remains ambiguous. The CDR3 totals 15 residues. CDR1 is SNHLY, CDR2 FYNNEI, per germline. Trimming shortened V by 4 bases and J by 5 bases, and 17 bases separated the two germline ends. The CDR3 DNA reads TGTGCCAGCAGTGGCAAGCTACCCTCCTGGGAGACCCAGTACTTC. Its protein product is CASSGKLPSWETQYF.

This clonotype was counted once. This sequence joins TRBV29-1 and TRBJ1-2; 7 bases fit TRBD1. CDR1 and CDR2 from the germline V gene are SQVTM and ANQGSEA. Losses at the gene ends were 4 bases for V and 11 bases for J; bases not matched to a gene: 7. This CDR3 is 11 amino acids long. In DNA, the CDR3 is TGCAGCGTTGTGGGGGACAGTCGGTACACCTTC. This sequence encodes CSVVGDSRYTF.

The rearrangement links TRBV12-3 or TRBV12-4 to TRBJ2-7; 7 positions agree with TRBD1. This CDR3 is built from 15 residues. The V and J ends lost 6 bases and 0 bases, in that order; junction bases with no gene match: 8. The CDR3 coding sequence is TGTGCCAGCAGGATAACAGGGGACCACTCCTACGAGCAGTACTTC. It specifies CASRITGDHSYEQYF.

The genes are TRBV7-2 and TRBJ1-1, with D unclear. This CDR3 is 16 amino acids long. V lost 5 bases, J lost 3 bases, and 19 bases lay in between. Germline-derived CDR1 and CDR2 are SGHTA and FQGNSA. The CDR3 bases are TGTGCCAGCAGCAAGAGCGCAGGCCGCCGGGACACTGAAGCTTTCTTT. Encoded protein: CASSKSAGRRDTEAFF.

This clonotype occurred a few times. Mismatch with germline at one junction end may stem from a read error. V and J are TRBV10-3 and TRBJ2-7, with 9 bases aligning to TRBD1. Germline loops: CDR1 ENHRY, CDR2 SYGVKD. There are 14 residues in the CDR3. The CDR3 DNA is TGTGCCAGCAGTGGATCGGGACAGGGAGACGAGCAGTACTTC. As protein: CASSGSGQGDEQYF.

The sample holds many counts of this clonotype. The V and J genes are TRBV7-9 and TRBJ2-7, with 8 bases aligning to TRBD1. This CDR3 is built from 13 residues. Germline values: CDR1 SEHNR, CDR2 FQNEAQ (reference sequence). V trimming: 6 bases; J trimming: 5 bases; junction bases outside the gene matches: 6. The chain's CDR3 is CASRAGQADEQYF. In nucleotides, the CDR3 is TGTGCCAGCAGGGCGGGACAGGCTGACGAGCAGTACTTC. The variable domain in full, completed from reference TRBV7-9 and TRBJ2-7, reads DTGVSQNPRHKITKRGQNVTFRCDPISEHNRLYWYRQTLGQGPEFLTYFQNEAQLEKSRLLSDRFSAERPKGSFSTLEIQRTEQGDSAMYLCASRAGQADEQYFGPGTRLTVT.

This clonotype was recorded many times. V gene TRBV24-1 combines with J gene TRBJ1-1; tentative D call: TRBD1 (5 bases). From germline, CDR1 is KGHDR and CDR2 SFDVKD. The CDR3 covers 15 residues. Trimming took off 3 bases at V and 6 bases at J, with 16 bases between the two ends. In DNA form, the CDR3 reads TGTGCCACCAGTGATCCAGGGAATAATTGGGCTGAAGCTTTCTTT. Encoded protein: CATSDPGNNWAEAFF.

To note about this clonotype: This may stem from a read error, because a much larger clone lies one nucleotide away. The chain has TRBV10-1 and TRBJ2-6; 7 bases map to TRBD1. The CDR3 sequence is 15 residues long. Per germline, CDR1 WNHNN and CDR2 SYGVQD (reference sequence). In DNA form, the CDR3 reads TGCGCCAGCAGCCCGGGACAGTCTGGGGCCAACGCCCTGACTTTC. Translating it yields CASSPGQSGANALTF.

This clonotype has ten or more counts. The chain has TRBV7-9 and TRBJ2-5; the D gene is possibly TRBD1 (6 bases). V was pared by 6 bases and J by 2 bases, with 7 bases between. The CDR3 runs 12 residues. Germline V lookup: CDR1 SEHNR, CDR2 FQNEAQ (reference sequence). CDR3 DNA sequence: TGTGCCAGCAGACAGGGACAAGAGACCCAGTACTTC. Its translation: CASRQGQETQYF.

As concerns this clonotype: The junction does not match germline at one end; this may be a read error. V is TRBV15 and J is TRBJ1-1; D gene unclear. The germline V gene encodes CDR1 LNHNV and CDR2 YYDKDF (reference sequence). The CDR3 loop spans 8 amino acids. DNA of the CDR3: TGTGCCACCAGCAGCCGGGACTTT. Amino acid sequence: CATSSRDF.

The chain has TRBV25-1 and TRBJ1-1, with D uncertain. The CDR3 is 12 residues long. Germline V lookup: CDR1 MGHDK, CDR2 SYGVNS. Deletions cut 8 bases from V and 3 bases from J, with 10 bases between. In DNA, the CDR3 is TGTGCCAGCGGGGTTTTCGACACTGAAGCTTTCTTT. Translated: CASGVFDTEAFF.

This clonotype was seen a few times. This chain links TRBV25-1 with TRBJ2-1; D perhaps matches TRBD2 (5 bases). The CDR3 covers 13 residues. Germline CDR1 MGHDK, CDR2 SYGVNS. Trimming stripped 1 base from V and 6 bases from J, with 7 bases between. CDR3 residues: CASSELGANEQFF. For the CDR3, the DNA is TGTGCCAGCAGTGAATTGGGAGCCAATGAGCAGTTCTTC.

The chain carries TRBV7-4 and TRBJ2-7, with 9 bases lining up with TRBD1. The V segment lost 6 bases and the J segment 3 bases; nucleotides outside the gene matches: 12. From germline, CDR1 is SGHVT and CDR2 SQSDAQ. This CDR3 is built from 16 residues. CDR3 bases: TGTGCCAGCAGTGAGGACCGGGACAGGGAACGCTACGAGCAGTACTTC. It yields the protein CASSEDRDRERYEQYF. Full variable domain (missing parts from reference TRBV7-4 and TRBJ2-7): GAGVSQSPRYKVAKRGRDVALRCDSISGHVTLYWYRQTLGQGSEVLTYSQSDAQRDKSGRPSGRFSAERPERSVSTLKIQRTEQGDSAVYLCASSEDRDRERYEQYFGPGTRLTVT.

This rearrangement joins TRBV7-2 to TRBJ1-5; D ambiguous. The germline V and J ends were trimmed by 3 bases and 4 bases, with 7 bases remaining between them. Looked up from germline, CDR1 is SGHTA and CDR2 is FQGNSA. CDR3 length equals 13 residues. CDR3 residues: CASSFKANQPQHF. In DNA form, the CDR3 reads TGTGCCAGCAGCTTCAAGGCTAATCAGCCCCAGCATTTT.

At least ten counts were recorded for this clonotype. The genes are TRBV19 and TRBJ1-6, with D possibly matching TRBD1 (6 bases). The CDR3 runs 14 residues. Germline CDR1 is LNHDA and CDR2 is SQIVND (reference sequence). Deletions cut 5 bases from V and 6 bases from J, with 11 bases between. CDR3 in amino acids: CASSRPGVNSPLHF. CDR3 DNA sequence: TGTGCCAGTAGTCGGCCAGGGGTTAATTCACCCCTCCACTTT.

The chain has TRBV12-3 or TRBV12-4 and TRBJ2-7, with D unresolved. The V end lost 4 bases, the J end lost 6 bases, and 13 bases lay between the germline ends. This CDR3 spans 13 amino acids. The CDR3 DNA reads as TGTGCCAGCAGTTCCCTGGACCCGGGCGAGCAGTACTTC. This encodes CASSSLDPGEQYF.

This clonotype was seen repeatedly, ten times or more. The chain uses TRBV19 and TRBJ2-6; TRBD1 matches at 7 bases. This CDR3 spans 16 amino acids. Unmatched junction bases numbered 5, after V lost 6 bases and J lost 0 bases. Germline CDR1 is LNHDA and CDR2 is SQIVND (reference sequence). The CDR3 nucleotides are TGTGCCAGTAGCTCCTCAGGGGGCTCTGGGGCCAACGTCCTGACTTTC. Translated, it gives CASSSSGGSGANVLTF. The full variable domain, its missing parts supplied by reference TRBV19 and TRBJ2-6, is DGGITQSPKYLFRKEGQNVTLSCEQNLNHDAMYWYRQDPGQGLRLIYYSQIVNDFQKGDIAEGYSVSREKKESFPLTVTSAQKNPTAFYLCASSSSGGSGANVLTFGAGSRLTVL.

This clonotype showed up just a few times. CDR3 protein: CASKPQGGNFYEQYF. In DNA form, the CDR3 reads TGTGCCAGCAAGCCCCAGGGGGGGAACTTCTACGAGCAGTACTTC. The V gene is TRBV2, the J gene TRBJ2-7, with D perhaps assigned TRBD1 or TRBD2 (7 bases each). Trimming took off 7 bases at V and 3 bases at J, with 19 bases between the two ends. The germline gives CDR1 SNHLY, CDR2 FYNNEI. CDR3 length: 15 residues.

To note about this clonotype: A clone one base away is much larger, so this may be a read error. The final CDR3 position lacks the conserved phenylalanine or tryptophan, pointing to a likely read error. V usage is TRBV7-2 and J usage is TRBJ1-2, with a weak D call TRBD1 (6 bases). Germline CDR1 is SGHTA and CDR2 is FQGNSA. CDR3 size: 12 residues. V was cut by 5 bases and J by 7 bases, with 11 bases left in between. The CDR3 bases are TGTGCCAGCAGCACCACGGGGGCTGGCTACACCCTC. This sequence encodes CASSTTGAGYTL.

At least ten counts were recorded for this clonotype. The chain links TRBV29-1 to TRBJ1-1; tentatively, D is TRBD1 (5 bases). V gave up 1 base and J gave up 3 bases, with 12 bases separating them. There are 14 residues in the CDR3. Germline V gene sequence: CDR1 SQVTM, CDR2 ANQGSEA. The DNA for the CDR3 is TGCAGCGTTGAAGTTCAGGGTGCCGACACTGAAGCTTTCTTT. Protein: CSVEVQGADTEAFF.

This clonotype showed up just a few times. This sequence joins TRBV4-1 and TRBJ2-7; D uncertain. The ends were cut back, 0 bases at V and 5 bases at J, with 11 bases in the middle. CDR3 length equals 14 residues. CDR1 MGHRA and CDR2 YSYEKL come from the germline V gene. CDR3: CASSQDWGYDEQYF. Written as DNA, the CDR3 is TGCGCCAGCAGCCAAGATTGGGGATACGACGAGCAGTACTTC.